The entry below describes one T cell receptor beta chain. Germline CDR1 is WNHNN and CDR2 is SYGVQD (reference sequence). V dropped 6 bases and J dropped 8; count of bases not matched to a gene: 14. CDR3 length equals 16 residues. The data were obtained in a study of blood T cell repertoires in COVID-19. Study-wide context: Sources were T cells, B-cell-depleted T cells, or PBMCs; the material itself was cDNA or gDNA.

Produced via immunoSEQ multiplex PCR; TCRdb's table is partial and in-frame only. Of under 200,000 clones in the sample, 86% are singletons; the top ten hold 0.99%. The receptor was isolated from a man aged 18 to 30 with acute or convalescent COVID-19. This rearrangement joins TRBV10-1 to TRBJ2-1; 9 bases match TRBD1. The sequencing input was peripheral blood. The chain's CDR3 is CASRQGARVWFDEQFF. CDR3 nucleotides: TGCGCCAGCAGACAGGGGGCTAGGGTTTGGTTTGATGAGCAGTTCTTC.